Following are 9 T cell receptor beta chains from one sample sequenced in a study of T-cell reconstitution after alpha-beta-depleted transplantation in children. Preparation of the TCRbeta library used unique molecular identifiers. In TCRdb, the PCR reads were re-called with MiXCR into one record per CDR3 protein. In the table there are some 200,000 distinct CDR3 sequences, about 8.4% of which are singletons. Sequences were derived from PBMCs, mostly from graft donor cells, sampled 360 days after TCRalphabeta/CD19-depleted stem cell transplant. The source is a male patient aged 2 to 10 who had a stem cell transplant for acute myeloid leukemia, so the T cells may come from the graft donor.

The chain is built from TRBV20-1 and TRBJ1-2; D uncertain. CDR3 length equals 12 residues. V dropped 3 bases and J dropped 8 bases, with 13 bases sitting between them. Germline loops: CDR1 DFQATT, CDR2 SNEGSKA (reference sequence). CDR3: CSASIWDRGYTF. CDR3 coding DNA: TGCAGTGCTAGTATCTGGGATCGCGGCTACACCTTC.

J is TRBJ2-2 and V is TRBV12-3 or TRBV12-4; possible D gene TRBD1, 5 bases. The CDR3 extends over 16 amino acids. V lost 8 bases, J lost 0 bases, and 16 bases lay in between. The CDR3 nucleotides are TGTGCCAGCGGCCACAGGTGGACAACGAACACCGGGGAGCTGTTTTTT. Its protein is CASGHRWTTNTGELFF.

This clonotype was picked up a small number of times. The chain has TRBV7-2 and TRBJ2-1, with a possible D match to TRBD1 (6 bases). The CDR3 extends over 13 amino acids. Looked up from germline, CDR1 is SGHTA and CDR2 is FQGNSA. Between the trimmed V and J ends, which lost 4 bases and 4 bases, there was a span of 8 bases. In DNA, the CDR3 is TGTGCCAGCAGCTGGGGACAATACAATGAGCAGTTCTTC. Encoded protein: CASSWGQYNEQFF.

This clonotype was recorded at least ten times. This chain joins TRBV10-3 and TRBJ2-2, with D tentatively TRBD2 (5 bases). The CDR3 consists of 12 residues. From germline, CDR1 is ENHRY and CDR2 SYGVKD. Trimming took off 10 bases at V and 1 base at J, with 7 bases between the two ends. The CDR3 sequence: CATGMNTGELFF. CDR3 nucleotides: TGTGCCACCGGGATGAACACCGGGGAGCTGTTTTTT.

This clonotype came up a few times. The CDR3 reads CASSLSGQGQETQYF. DNA for the CDR3: TGCGCCAGCAGCTTGTCGGGACAGGGCCAAGAGACCCAGTACTTC. This rearrangement joins TRBV5-1 to TRBJ2-5, with 9 bases identical to TRBD1. In germline, CDR1 is SGHRS, CDR2 YFSETQ. This CDR3 contains 15 residues. The V segment lost 1 base and the J segment 1 base; nucleotides outside the gene matches: 2.

This clonotype showed up many times. The J gene is TRBJ1-4, the V gene TRBV5-1; a weak D match, TRBD1 (6 bases). Per germline, CDR1 SGHRS and CDR2 YFSETQ. V dropped 6 bases and J dropped 0 bases, with 9 bases sitting between them. This CDR3 contains 14 residues. For the CDR3, the DNA is TGCGCCAGCACGGACAGCGCAACTAATGAAAAACTGTTTTTT. This encodes CASTDSATNEKLFF.

Many counts were recorded for this clonotype. Here the CDR3 reads CASSLEGGLPLDTQYF. The CDR3 nucleotides read TGTGCCAGCAGTCTTGAGGGGGGGCTACCACTAGATACGCAGTATTTT. This chain uses TRBV12-3 or TRBV12-4 with TRBJ2-3; D is possibly TRBD2 (7 bases). The CDR3 contains 16 residues. The ends were cut back, 5 bases at V and 5 bases at J, with 20 bases in the middle.

The V gene is TRBV5-1, the J gene TRBJ2-2; 11 bases fit TRBD2. The germline V gene encodes CDR1 SGHRS and CDR2 YFSETQ. This CDR3 has 18 amino acids. The V and J ends lost 4 bases and 3 bases, in that order; junction bases with no gene match: 11. CDR3 sequence: CASSPGTSGGPHTGELFF. DNA for the CDR3: TGCGCCAGCAGCCCTGGAACTAGCGGGGGTCCCCACACCGGGGAGCTGTTTTTT.

This clonotype has a handful of counts. V usage is TRBV5-1 and J usage is TRBJ2-5; 7 bases line up with TRBD1. V lost 4 bases to trimming and J lost 4 bases; unmatched junction nucleotides: 4. Germline CDR1 and CDR2: SGHRS and YFSETQ. CDR3 length: 13 residues. For the CDR3, the DNA is TGCGCCAGCAGCCAGGGGGACAGAGAGACCCAGTACTTC. This sequence encodes CASSQGDRETQYF.